This entry concerns a single T cell receptor beta chain. The sample originates from a study of shared clonotypes between healthy human individuals. Sequencing used immunoSEQ multiplex PCR; TCRdb keeps in-frame clones, though not all of them. The sample lists fewer than 350,000 clones, around 87% occurring once. Germline lookup yields CDR1 MGHDK and CDR2 SYGVNS. V lost 5 bases and J 1 base, leaving 21 bases between the germline ends. This CDR3 is 17 amino acids long. The clonotype originates from a man aged 18 to 29 in good health. The sequencing sample was made of memory CD8+ T cells sorted from blood. Subset noted: CD45RO+ cells pooled with CCR7-negative TemRA cells. The V and J genes are TRBV25-1 and TRBJ2-7; D possibly corresponds to TRBD2 (5 bases). This CDR3 is CASSPFRYGLTSYEQYF. The CDR3 DNA reads as TGTGCCAGCAGTCCCTTTAGATACGGACTGACATCCTACGAGCAGTACTTC.